This TCR beta chain comes out of a study of cytomegalovirus exposure and HLA in healthy donors. Healthy bone marrow donors made up the donor group. Overall study findings and caveats: Common viral pathogens seemed to be connected with several of the most significant clusters, according to a later analysis.

The PCR had 60 Vbeta and 13 Jbeta primers. Sequencing was performed with immunoSEQ multiplex PCR; in TCRdb, only in-frame clones are kept and a portion is missing. The sample data list 150,000 to 250,000 clones. Regarding this clone: The antigen is undetermined.

Looked up from germline, CDR1 is MNHNS and CDR2 is SASEGT. The ends were cut back, 2 bases at V and 1 base at J, with 12 bases in the middle. The CDR3 loop spans 17 amino acids. Sequenced material: PBMCs. The chain combines TRBV6-1 with TRBJ1-6, with a possible D match to TRBD1 (6 bases). The TCR originated in a boy aged 10-17 years in good health and CMV-seronegative. CDR3 nucleotides: TGTGCCAGCAGTGAAAGGACAGAAAGGTCCTATAATTCACCCCTCCACTTT. This codes for CASSERTERSYNSPLHF.